Listed below are T cell receptor beta chains from one sample, sequenced in a study of cytotoxic CD8 clonotypes in ibrutinib-treated CLL. TCRdb's table, derived via immunoSEQ multiplex PCR, lists solely in-frame clones and lacks some. The table lists 330,000 or so clones, roughly 70% of them singletons. The source material was PBMCs, sampled after 36 months of ibrutinib treatment. Receptor source: a human donor with chronic lymphocytic leukemia. Each CDR3 is given with its conserved first and last residue. A D gene is named only where the DNA matches it firmly. A clone size is listed for some rows: how often the clone was seen (once, few, many), or a class if it is expanded.

V,size,D,J,CDR3,DNA
TRBV2,-,-,TRBJ2-5,CASRGRGSLQETQYF,TGTGCCAGCAGAGGACGGGGCTCCCTACAAGAGACCCAGTACTTC
TRBV5-6,-,-,TRBJ1-2,CASSLGIGLDYGYTF,TGTGCCAGCAGCTTGGGCATCGGGTTAGACTATGGCTACACCTTC
TRBV28,-,TRBD1,TRBJ1-2,CASSPAGTGAGGYTF,TGTGCCAGCAGTCCCGCCGGGACAGGGGCCGGTGGCTACACCTTC
TRBV10-1,many,-,TRBJ1-1,CASKAGENTEAFF,TGCGCCAGCAAGGCAGGGGAGAACACTGAAGCTTTCTTT
TRBV14,-,-,TRBJ1-2,CASSQEWGALGGYTF,TGTGCCAGCAGCCAAGAATGGGGGGCTTTGGGAGGCTACACCTTC
TRBV28,-,TRBD2,TRBJ2-5,CASSFRTSATWETQYF,TGTGCCAGCAGTTTCCGGACTAGCGCGACTTGGGAGACCCAGTACTTC
TRBV7-9,-,-,TRBJ1-5,CASSLIRGEGNQPQHF,TGTGCCAGCAGCTTAATAAGGGGGGAGGGCAATCAGCCCCAGCATTTT
TRBV7-9,-,-,TRBJ2-5,CASSLREETQYF,TGTGCCAGCAGCCTAAGGGAAGAGACCCAGTACTTC
TRBV4-3,-,TRBD1,TRBJ2-7,CASSQGDRSTYEQYF,TGCGCCAGCAGCCAAGGGGACAGATCAACCTACGAGCAGTACTTC
TRBV9,-,TRBD2,TRBJ2-5,CASSVGGTRSAQYF,TGTGCCAGCAGCGTAGGGGGGACTAGGTCGGCCCAGTACTTC
TRBV6-1,few,-,TRBJ2-2,CASSVDTGELFF,TGTGCCAGCAGTGTCGACACCGGGGAGCTGTTTTTT
TRBV28,once,-,TRBJ1-1,CASVISGGWNTEAFF,TGTGCCAGCGTCATCTCCGGAGGATGGAACACTGAAGCTTTCTTT
TRBV27,-,-,TRBJ2-4,CASGDQGSGNIQYF,TGTGCCAGCGGCGATCAGGGATCCGGAAACATTCAGTACTTC
TRBV7-6,few,-,TRBJ2-7,CASSRGEPYEQYF,TGTGCCAGCAGCCGCGGGGAGCCCTACGAGCAGTACTTC
TRBV13,-,-,TRBJ1-1,CASSIRQSEAFF,TGTGCCAGCAGCATCCGACAGAGTGAAGCTTTCTTT
TRBV7-9,-,-,TRBJ2-7,CASSPSRLYEQYF,TGTGCCAGCAGCCCCTCCCGACTCTACGAGCAGTACTTC
TRBV11-2,once,TRBD2,TRBJ2-1,CASSPSRPLAGGGNEQFF,TGTGCCAGCAGCCCTAGTCGGCCGCTAGCGGGAGGGGGAAATGAGCAGTTCTTC
TRBV29-1,-,-,TRBJ2-5,CSVARSGGEETQYF,TGCAGCGTTGCCCGGTCAGGAGGGGAAGAGACCCAGTACTTC
TRBV5-1,-,TRBD2,TRBJ2-5,CASSLALAGGKETQYF,TGCGCCAGCAGCTTGGCCCTAGCGGGGGGAAAAGAGACCCAGTACTTC
TRBV9,-,TRBD1,TRBJ2-6,CASSPRQGYSGANVLTF,TGTGCCAGCAGCCCCCGACAGGGTTACTCTGGGGCCAACGTCCTGACTTTC
TRBV29-1,few,-,TRBJ2-5,CSGHQETQYF,TGCAGCGGCCACCAAGAGACCCAGTACTTC
TRBV29-1,once,-,TRBJ1-2,CSVPDSSFYGYTF,TGCAGCGTTCCAGATTCCAGCTTCTATGGCTACACCTTC
TRBV18,once,-,TRBJ2-5,CASSPLSPLQETQYF,TGTGCCAGCTCACCACTCAGCCCACTCCAAGAGACCCAGTACTTC
TRBV18,-,-,TRBJ1-2,CASSPGPGNYGYTF,TGTGCCAGCTCACCCGGACCTGGAAACTATGGCTACACCTTC
TRBV25-1,-,TRBD2,TRBJ2-1,CASSPRGLAGSPGQFF,TGTGCCAGCAGTCCCCGGGGACTAGCGGGATCACCGGGGCAGTTCTTC
TRBV7-2,-,TRBD1,TRBJ2-5,CASSLGSGGPFRETQYF,TGTGCCAGCAGCTTAGGGTCAGGGGGTCCTTTCCGGGAGACCCAGTACTTC
TRBV5-1,-,-,TRBJ2-7,CASRAARSSYEQYF,TGCGCCAGCAGGGCAGCACGGAGCTCCTACGAGCAGTACTTC
TRBV6-5,-,TRBD1,TRBJ1-4,CATQFRTGEKLFF,TGTGCCACCCAGTTCCGGACAGGTGAAAAACTGTTTTTT
TRBV6-5,-,-,TRBJ1-5,CASSYSWGSNQPQHF,TGTGCCAGCAGTTACTCGTGGGGTAGCAATCAGCCCCAGCATTTT
TRBV11-2,-,-,TRBJ1-2,CASSLTPGVNYGYTF,TGTGCCAGCAGCTTGACACCAGGGGTCAACTATGGCTACACCTTC
TRBV5-1,-,-,TRBJ2-5,CASSFRDKQETQYF,TGCGCCAGCAGCTTCCGGGACAAGCAAGAGACCCAGTACTTC
TRBV5-1,few,-,TRBJ2-7,CASSWDPSSYEQYF,TGCGCCAGCAGCTGGGACCCGAGCTCCTACGAGCAGTACTTC
TRBV7-6,-,-,TRBJ2-2,CASSSASGRTGELFF,TGTGCCAGCAGCTCCGCTTCGGGGCGGACCGGGGAGCTGTTTTTT
TRBV7-6,-,TRBD1,TRBJ1-2,CASSSLDRDSYGYTF,TGTGCCAGCAGCTCCCTTGACCGGGACAGCTATGGCTACACCTTC
TRBV7-9,few,TRBD2,TRBJ2-7,CASSDRLAGGMYEQYF,TGTGCCAGCAGCGACCGACTAGCGGGAGGGATGTACGAGCAGTACTTC
TRBV12-5,few,-,TRBJ1-2,CASGFRYYGYTF,TGTGCTAGTGGATTTCGGTACTATGGCTACACCTTC
TRBV7-9,-,-,TRBJ2-3,CASSFGVRGTDTQYF,TGTGCCAGCAGCTTTGGGGTAAGGGGCACAGATACGCAGTATTTT
TRBV5-1,few,TRBD2,TRBJ2-7,CASSPRGRAPFSYEQYF,TGCGCCAGCAGCCCACGGGGGAGGGCGCCGTTCTCCTACGAGCAGTACTTC
TRBV15,few,TRBD1,TRBJ2-1,CATSRYRGREQFF,TGTGCCACCAGCAGATACAGGGGGCGGGAGCAGTTCTTC
TRBV14,-,TRBD1,TRBJ1-4,CASSQATGGLRRSTNEKLFF,TGTGCCAGCAGCCAAGCTACAGGGGGTCTGAGGCGGTCAACTAATGAAAAACTGTTTTTT
TRBV6-6,few,-,TRBJ1-2,CASSYSEGYGYTF,TGTGCCAGCAGTTACTCTGAGGGCTATGGCTACACCTTC
TRBV5-1,few,-,TRBJ2-7,CASSFSPPSASSYEQYF,TGCGCCAGCAGCTTTTCCCCCCCAAGCGCCAGCTCCTACGAGCAGTACTTC